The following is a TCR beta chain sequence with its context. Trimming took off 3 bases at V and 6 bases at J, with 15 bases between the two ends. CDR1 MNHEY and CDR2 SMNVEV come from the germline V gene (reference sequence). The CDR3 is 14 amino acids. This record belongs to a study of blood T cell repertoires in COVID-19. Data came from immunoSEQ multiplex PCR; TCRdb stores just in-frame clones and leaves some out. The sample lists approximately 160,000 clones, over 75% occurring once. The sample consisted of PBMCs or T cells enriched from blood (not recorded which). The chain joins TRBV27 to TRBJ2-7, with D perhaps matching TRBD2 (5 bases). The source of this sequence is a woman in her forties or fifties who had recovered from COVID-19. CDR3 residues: CASSLLARLSEQYF. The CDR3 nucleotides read TGTGCCAGCAGTTTGCTAGCTCGTTTAAGCGAGCAGTACTTC.